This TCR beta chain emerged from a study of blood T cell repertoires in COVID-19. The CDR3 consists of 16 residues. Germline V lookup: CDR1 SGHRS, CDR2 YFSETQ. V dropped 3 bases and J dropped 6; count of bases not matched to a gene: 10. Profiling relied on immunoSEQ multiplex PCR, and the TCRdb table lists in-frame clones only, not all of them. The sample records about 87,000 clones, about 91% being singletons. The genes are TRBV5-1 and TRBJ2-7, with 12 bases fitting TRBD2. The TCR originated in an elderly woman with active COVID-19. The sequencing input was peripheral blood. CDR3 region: CASSSRDTGLAGEQYF. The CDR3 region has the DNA TGCGCCAGCAGCTCTCGTGATACGGGACTAGCGGGCGAGCAGTACTTC. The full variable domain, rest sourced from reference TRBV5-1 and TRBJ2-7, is KAGVTQTPRYLIKTRGQQVTLSCSPISGHRSVSWYQQTPGQGLQFLFEYFSETQRNKGNFPGRFSGRQFSNSRSEMNVSTLELGDSALYLCASSSRDTGLAGEQYFGPGTRLTVT.